This entry is about one T cell receptor beta chain. This record belongs to a study of T cells after yellow fever vaccination. TCRdb re-called the 5' RACE reads through MiXCR, storing one row per CDR3 protein. Among hundreds of thousands of distinct CDR3 sequences, roughly 14% were seen once, and the ten largest hold 11% to 15%. Germline lookup yields CDR1 SGHRS and CDR2 YFSETQ. CDR3 length: 11 residues. Trimming removed 4 bases at V and 5 bases at J, with 7 bases between. The receptor was isolated from a man aged 25-45 years who received the YFV17D yellow fever vaccine. The V call is TRBV5-1, the J call TRBJ2-7; D is ambiguous. Source: PBMCs, taken on the day of the yellow fever booster vaccination. The CDR3 protein is CASSRNDEQYF. As DNA, the CDR3 is TGCGCCAGCAGCCGCAACGACGAGCAGTACTTC.